Following are 17 T cell receptor beta chains from one sample sequenced in a study of response to subunit inactivated influenza vaccine. TCRdb reprocessed the RT-PCR reads via MiXCR and lists one record per CDR3 protein. The sample shows about 540,000 distinct CDR3 sequences, approximately 24% of them seen only once. This same sample was also part of a study on T cells expressing NK-cell markers. That report adds: With UMIs, 5'RACE template switching was used to make TCR beta cDNA.

Specimen: CD4+ T cells sorted from PBMCs, collected about 11 days after vaccination. The receptors were gathered from a man aged 50-60 years who received an inactivated influenza vaccine.

This clonotype came up a few times. The V call is TRBV19, the J call TRBJ2-1; D is unclear. The CDR3 is made up of 14 amino acids. Trimming stripped 5 bases from V and 5 bases from J, with 13 bases between. Germline V gives CDR1 LNHDA, CDR2 SQIVND (reference sequence). The CDR3 region is CASSQSAANNEQFF. CDR3 bases: TGTGCCAGTAGTCAATCGGCAGCGAACAATGAGCAGTTCTTC.

This clonotype was picked up a small number of times. The chain employs TRBV2 and TRBJ2-7; tentatively, D is TRBD1 (5 bases). Germline CDR1 SNHLY, CDR2 FYNNEI. This CDR3 comprises 12 residues. Deletions cut 0 bases from V and 6 bases from J, with 6 bases between. CDR3 sequence reads: CASSEARVEQYF. The DNA for the CDR3 is TGTGCCAGCAGTGAAGCCAGGGTCGAGCAGTACTTC.

In its sample, this clonotype was seen a few times. In DNA, the CDR3 is TGCGCCAGCAGCCCGCAGACTAGTACCTACGAGCAGTACTTC. Its translation: CASSPQTSTYEQYF. This chain links TRBV5-1 with TRBJ2-7; tentatively, D is TRBD2 (6 bases). CDR3 length: 14 amino acids. The germline gives CDR1 SGHRS, CDR2 YFSETQ. V lost 4 bases and J 2 bases, leaving 13 bases between the germline ends.

In this sample, this clonotype turned up a few times. The V and J genes are TRBV9 and TRBJ2-1, with D unclear. V gave up 3 bases and J gave up 9 bases, with 10 bases separating them. This CDR3 region has 12 residues. CDR1 and CDR2 (germline): SGDLS, YYNGEE. The CDR3 sequence is CASSETLGEQFF. CDR3 nucleotides: TGTGCCAGCAGCGAGACCCTCGGTGAGCAGTTCTTC.

The chain recombines TRBV5-1 with TRBJ2-3, with D possibly being TRBD1 (5 bases). This CDR3 spans 16 amino acids. V was clipped by 0 bases and J by 4 bases, with 15 bases between them. Germline loops: CDR1 SGHRS, CDR2 YFSETQ. This chain's CDR3 is CASSLVTTARADTQYF. DNA of the CDR3: TGCGCCAGCAGCTTGGTTACGACAGCCCGGGCAGATACGCAGTATTTT.

The rearrangement uses TRBV6-1 and TRBJ1-6; 8 bases are shared with TRBD1. CDR1 MNHNS and CDR2 SASEGT come from the germline V gene. Trimming at V came to 5 bases and at J to 4 bases, leaving 4 bases not matched to a gene. The CDR3 sequence is 15 residues long. CDR3 loop: CASSRTGIYNSPLHF. CDR3 DNA: TGTGCCAGCAGTCGGACAGGGATTTATAATTCACCCCTCCACTTT.

There are a few counts of this clonotype. The J gene is TRBJ1-1, the V gene TRBV7-2, with TRBD1 as a possible D gene (6 bases). With 6 bases removed from V and 5 bases from J, the gap between germline ends came to 22 bases. This CDR3 spans 16 amino acids. Germline lookup yields CDR1 SGHTA and CDR2 FQGNSA. The DNA of the CDR3 is TGTGCCAGCAGAGGAGAACTCCGGGGGCGGGGGACTGAAGCTTTCTTT. Amino acids: CASRGELRGRGTEAFF.

The chain links TRBV27 to TRBJ2-2; the D gene is possibly TRBD1 (5 bases). Deletions cut 4 bases from V and 2 bases from J, with 8 bases between. This CDR3 has 14 amino acids. Germline-derived CDR1 and CDR2 are MNHEY and SMNVEV (reference sequence). The CDR3 reads CASSYDRNTGELFF. The CDR3 nucleotides read TGTGCCAGCAGTTACGACAGAAACACCGGGGAGCTGTTTTTT.

The V gene is TRBV19, the J gene TRBJ2-1; 11 bases match TRBD1. The CDR3 is 14 residues long. Trimming removed 7 bases from V and 10 bases from J; junction bases left unmatched: 9. Germline assignment: CDR1 LNHDA and CDR2 SQIVND (reference sequence). The CDR3 sequence: CASKKDRGRGEQFF. CDR3 DNA: TGTGCCAGTAAGAAGGACAGGGGGCGCGGGGAGCAGTTCTTC.

V is TRBV7-9 and J is TRBJ1-2, with D uncertain. Per the germline V gene, CDR1 is SEHNR and CDR2 is FQNEAQ (reference sequence). Between the trimmed V and J ends, which lost 5 bases and 0 bases, there was a span of 16 bases. The CDR3 runs 16 residues. The CDR3 bases are TGTGCCAGCAGCGATGATAAGGACGGGACTAACTATGGCTACACCTTC. Its protein is CASSDDKDGTNYGYTF.

This clonotype was detected only a few times. The rearrangement links TRBV3-1 to TRBJ2-4, with no clear D. The germline V and J ends were trimmed by 1 base and 6 bases, with 16 bases remaining between them. CDR1 and CDR2 from the germline V gene are LGHDT and YNNKEL (reference sequence). This CDR3 comprises 16 residues. The CDR3 here is CASSQAGGLIANIQYF. The CDR3 nucleotides read TGTGCCAGCAGCCAAGCGGGTGGGCTAATTGCAAACATTCAGTACTTC.

Comment on this clonotype: The junction departs from the called germline gene at one end, perhaps through a read error. This chain links TRBV20-1 with TRBJ1-4; 8 bases align to TRBD1. Germline CDR1 and CDR2: DFQATT and SNEGSKA (reference sequence). CDR3 length: 13 amino acids. CDR3 DNA sequence: TGCAGTGCTAGAGACGGTGAAACAGGGGGTCGAGTTTTT. This codes for CSARDGETGGRVF.

J is TRBJ1-2 and V is TRBV5-1; D call uncertain. CDR1 and CDR2 from the germline V gene are SGHRS and YFSETQ. Trimming removed 0 bases at V and 6 bases at J, with 12 bases between. The CDR3 loop spans 14 amino acids. CDR3: CASSLAPDADGYTF. CDR3 bases: TGCGCCAGCAGCTTGGCCCCCGACGCCGATGGCTACACCTTC.

This clonotype was picked up a small number of times. The V and J genes are TRBV20-1 and TRBJ2-1; 14 bases agree with TRBD2. After removal of 1 base from V and 6 bases from J, the junction contained 8 bases not matched to a gene. Germline loops: CDR1 DFQATT, CDR2 SNEGSKA (reference sequence). The CDR3 covers 17 residues. The CDR3 reads CSARAGLAGGSINEQFF. The CDR3 DNA sequence: TGCAGTGCTAGAGCCGGACTAGCGGGAGGATCCATCAATGAGCAGTTCTTC.

This clonotype was seen only once. The rearrangement joins TRBV10-1 to TRBJ2-7; D is ambiguous. Between the trimmed V and J ends, which lost 5 bases and 7 bases, there was a span of 12 bases. The CDR3 is 12 residues long. The germline V gene has CDR1 WNHNN and CDR2 SYGVQD (reference sequence). DNA of the CDR3: TGCGCCAGCAGTCGGTCTAGGCTTGAGCAGTACTTC. This sequence encodes CASSRSRLEQYF.

This clonotype was observed a handful of times. This sequence joins TRBV6-2 or TRBV6-3 and TRBJ2-3, with 11 positions matching TRBD2. This CDR3 has 16 amino acids. Germline CDR1 MNHEY, CDR2 SVGEGT. The junction had 6 bases not matched to a gene; V was cut back by 7 bases and J by 0 bases. CDR3 in amino acids: CASTSRLAGSTDTQYF. Written as DNA, the CDR3 is TGTGCCAGCACTTCACGACTAGCGGGGAGCACAGATACGCAGTATTTT.

The chain couples TRBV11-2 to TRBJ2-6; D is uncertain. The CDR3 is made up of 16 amino acids. Trimming pared 2 bases from V and 0 bases from J, leaving 8 bases between. Germline V gene data show CDR1 as SGHAT and CDR2 as FQNNGV. CDR3 region: CASSLRPSSGANVLTF. DNA for the CDR3: TGTGCCAGCAGCTTAAGGCCTAGCTCTGGGGCCAACGTCCTGACTTTC. Variable domain in full (rest from reference TRBV11-2 and TRBJ2-6): EAGVAQSPRYKIIEKRQSVAFWCNPISGHATLYWYQQILGQGPKLLIQFQNNGVVDDSQLPKDRFSAERLKGVDSTLKIQPAKLEDSAVYLCASSLRPSSGANVLTFGAGSRLTVL.